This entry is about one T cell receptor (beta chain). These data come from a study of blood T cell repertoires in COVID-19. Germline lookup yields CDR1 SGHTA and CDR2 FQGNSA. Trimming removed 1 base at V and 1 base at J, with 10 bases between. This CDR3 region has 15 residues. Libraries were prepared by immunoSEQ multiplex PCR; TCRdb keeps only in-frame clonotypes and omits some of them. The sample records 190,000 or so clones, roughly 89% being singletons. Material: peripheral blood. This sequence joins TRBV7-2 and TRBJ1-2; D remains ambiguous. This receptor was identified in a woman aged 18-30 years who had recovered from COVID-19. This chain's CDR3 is CASSLVDGDNYGYTF. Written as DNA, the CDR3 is TGTGCCAGCAGCTTAGTTGACGGAGATAACTATGGCTACACCTTC.